This TCR beta chain originates from a study of spatial heterogeneity in lung cancer. Whole-study findings and limits: The study found ubiquitous expanded tumor TCRs in blood more at resection than follow-up.

This CDR3 region has 14 residues. Germline CDR1 DFQATT, CDR2 SNEGSKA (reference sequence). The V end lost 3 bases, the J end lost 3 bases, and 11 bases lay between the germline ends. Documented time point: sample taken at primary tumor resection. Sequencing was performed on whole RNA extracted from tumor and nontumor lung tissue, or from frozen PBMC, and the material was left unsorted. Donors were over 70 untreated early-stage non-small cell lung cancer patients. The study tagged each TCR cDNA molecule with a unique molecular identifier. One entry per CDR3 protein results from TCRdb running MiXCR on the 5' RACE reads. This sample yields fewer than 55,000 distinct CDR3 sequences, of which 7.6% are seen a single time; about 13% belongs to the top ten. This clonotype was detected a few times. Its antigen is unknown.

The origin of this receptor is a female donor with early-stage non-small cell lung cancer. This sequence joins TRBV20-1 and TRBJ2-2; D not resolved. The sequencing here drew on PBMCs, taken at surgery. CDR3 protein: CSASVNWDTGELFF. CDR3 nucleotides: TGCAGTGCTAGCGTAAATTGGGACACCGGGGAGCTGTTTTTT.